The 17 T cell receptor beta chains below were found in one sample sequenced in a study of T cells in Graves' hyperthyroidism and ophthalmopathy. Researchers amplified the TCR beta CDR3 regions from RNA transcripts. The primer set for the first-round RT-PCR of the TCR CDR3 was HTBI. TCRdb called the multiplex PCR reads again in MiXCR, with one record for every CDR3 protein. This table has hundreds of thousands of distinct CDR3 sequences, around a quarter appearing once. Sample: blood. Source of these receptors: a man aged 35 to 55 with Graves' hyperthyroidism that later progressed to Graves' ophthalmopathy.

This clonotype was seen at least ten times. The V and J genes are TRBV12-3 or TRBV12-4 and TRBJ2-7; D perhaps matches TRBD2 (5 bases). The CDR3 is 17 residues long. Trimming cost V 2 bases and J 4 bases, with 21 bases left between them. The CDR3 here is CASSLSFRVGERYEQYF. In DNA form, the CDR3 reads TGTGCCAGCAGTTTATCTTTCCGGGTCGGGGAAAGGTACGAGCAGTACTTC.

In its sample, this clonotype was seen many times. The chain uses TRBV2 and TRBJ2-7; D could derive from TRBD1 or TRBD2 (5 bases each). V was pared by 6 bases and J by 5 bases, with 14 bases between. Per germline, CDR1 SNHLY and CDR2 FYNNEI. This CDR3 spans 13 amino acids. This chain's CDR3 is CASRARGVHEQYF. The CDR3 nucleotides read TGTGCCAGCAGGGCGAGGGGCGTCCACGAGCAGTACTTC.

In this sample, this clonotype turned up many times. This chain uses TRBV28 with TRBJ1-1; D ambiguous. V was clipped by 5 bases and J by 1 base, with 11 bases between them. The CDR3 has 14 residues. The germline V gene has CDR1 MDHEN and CDR2 SYDVKM. Written as DNA, the CDR3 is TGTGCCAGCAGTCTACCCCCAGAGAACACTGAAGCTTTCTTT. Encoded protein: CASSLPPENTEAFF. The whole variable domain, remainder taken from reference TRBV28 and TRBJ1-1, is DVKVTQSSRYLVKRTGEKVFLECVQDMDHENMFWYRQDPGLGLRLIYFSYDVKMKEKGDIPEGYSVSREKKERFSLILESASTNQTSMYLCASSLPPENTEAFFGQGTRLTVV.

This clonotype came up many times. The chain is built from TRBV10-3 and TRBJ1-5; possibly TRBD1 for D (6 bases). There are 12 residues in the CDR3. Trimming took off 10 bases at V and 3 bases at J, with 10 bases between the two ends. Germline lookup yields CDR1 ENHRY and CDR2 SYGVKD. CDR3 residues: CASGQLNQPQHF. The CDR3, as DNA: TGTGCCAGTGGACAGCTCAATCAGCCCCAGCATTTT.

This clonotype was seen many times. CDR3 in amino acids: CASSEARDTEAFF. CDR3 coding DNA: TGTGCCAGCAGTGAAGCTCGGGACACTGAAGCTTTCTTT. This sequence joins TRBV6-1 and TRBJ1-1; D uncertain. This CDR3 spans 13 amino acids. Germline lookup yields CDR1 MNHNS and CDR2 SASEGT. Trimming pared 0 bases from V and 3 bases from J, leaving 5 bases between.

This clonotype was counted many times. Germline and junction disagree at one end, which may indicate a read error. This rearrangement joins TRBV6-1 to TRBJ2-7, with D unclear. The CDR3 contains 12 residues. Germline CDR1 reads MNHNS; CDR2 reads SASEGT. Here the CDR3 DNA reads TGTGCCAACAGTGTTTCCGGCTACGAGCAGTACTTC. Translated, it gives CANSVSGYEQYF.

This clonotype appeared many times. This chain joins TRBV20-1 and TRBJ2-2; D call uncertain. This CDR3 has 12 residues. The V gene lost 4 bases and the J gene lost 3 bases, with 6 bases spanning the gap. Germline V gene lookup returns CDR1 DFQATT and CDR2 SNEGSKA (reference sequence). In DNA, the CDR3 is TGCAGTGCTAATCTATACACCGGGGAGCTGTTTTTT. As protein: CSANLYTGELFF.

This clonotype was detected ten times or more. The rearrangement links TRBV7-9 to TRBJ2-5; tentative D call: TRBD1 (6 bases). This CDR3 has 15 amino acids. Trimming stripped 0 bases from V and 2 bases from J, with 10 bases between. Per germline, CDR1 SEHNR and CDR2 FQNEAQ (reference sequence). The CDR3 sequence is CASSLAWGPQETQYF. The CDR3 DNA sequence: TGTGCCAGCAGCTTAGCGTGGGGGCCTCAAGAGACCCAGTACTTC.

This clonotype was picked up a small number of times. The chain is built from TRBV20-1 and TRBJ1-1, with a tentative D call TRBD1 (6 bases). This CDR3 contains 14 residues. Trimming took off 6 bases at V and 2 bases at J, with 16 bases between the two ends. From germline, CDR1 is DFQATT and CDR2 SNEGSKA (reference sequence). CDR3 residues: CSAEIRGLNTEAFF. CDR3 DNA sequence: TGCAGTGCCGAGATCAGGGGCCTAAACACTGAAGCTTTCTTT.

At least ten counts were recorded for this clonotype. This rearrangement joins TRBV12-3 or TRBV12-4 to TRBJ2-7, with D possibly TRBD2 on 6 matching bases. V gave up 6 bases and J gave up 6 bases, with 9 bases separating them. The CDR3 is 11 residues long. The CDR3 DNA reads TGTGCCAGCAGGAGGGGAGGCGAGCAGTACTTC. Its protein product is CASRRGGEQYF.

The V call is TRBV20-1, the J call TRBJ2-7; maybe TRBD1 (7 bases). The CDR3 loop spans 14 amino acids. CDR1 DFQATT and CDR2 SNEGSKA come from the germline V gene (reference sequence). Trimming took 6 bases from V and 3 from J, leaving 18 bases between them. The CDR3 DNA follows: TGCAGTGCCGGGAACAGGGGAGGCTACTACGAGCAGTACTTC. This sequence encodes CSAGNRGGYYEQYF.

This clonotype was recorded at least ten times. This chain joins TRBV4-1 and TRBJ1-4; D is undetermined. The germline gives CDR1 MGHRA, CDR2 YSYEKL. The CDR3 is made up of 16 amino acids. V gave up 4 bases and J gave up 6 bases, with 18 bases separating them. The DNA of the CDR3 is TGCGCCAGCAGCCTCCGACCGGGCACAGAAGATGAAAAACTGTTTTTT. This translates into CASSLRPGTEDEKLFF.

The V call is TRBV6-1, the J call TRBJ1-1; TRBD1 is a possible D gene (6 bases). The CDR3 spans 14 residues. Between the trimmed V and J ends, which lost 4 bases and 3 bases, there was a span of 12 bases. CDR1 is MNHNS, CDR2 SASEGT, per germline. Here the CDR3 DNA reads TGTGCCAGCAGTGTCCAGGGGCGAGACACTGAAGCTTTCTTT. This encodes CASSVQGRDTEAFF.

The rearrangement uses TRBV6-1 and TRBJ1-1; unclear D gene. Trimming left V 7 bases short and J 2 bases short, with 14 bases between. Germline assignment: CDR1 MNHNS and CDR2 SASEGT. CDR3 length: 14 residues. The CDR3 here is CASTSTLANTEAFF. The CDR3 DNA follows: TGTGCCAGCACCAGTACACTTGCTAACACTGAAGCTTTCTTT.

This clonotype was observed a handful of times. CDR3 region: CASSEGPGQGILNTEAFF. CDR3 DNA sequence: TGTGCCAGCAGTGAAGGACCGGGACAGGGGATCCTGAACACTGAAGCTTTCTTT. This chain links TRBV6-1 with TRBJ1-1, with 10 bases fitting TRBD1. The CDR3 consists of 18 residues. Germline V gene sequence: CDR1 MNHNS, CDR2 SASEGT. Losses at the gene ends were 1 base for V and 0 bases for J; bases not matched to a gene: 8.

This clonotype was found many times. This chain joins TRBV20-1 and TRBJ1-2; TRBD1 might be the D (5 bases). This CDR3 is built from 14 residues. Trimming took off 1 base at V and 2 bases at J, with 11 bases between the two ends. Germline V gene lookup returns CDR1 DFQATT and CDR2 SNEGSKA (reference sequence). The chain's CDR3 is CSARARRDNYGYTF. The CDR3 region has the DNA TGCAGTGCTAGAGCCAGGCGGGACAACTATGGCTACACCTTC.

This clonotype was observed many times. The chain joins TRBV3-1 to TRBJ2-7; 9 positions match TRBD1. In germline, CDR1 is LGHDT, CDR2 YNNKEL (reference sequence). The CDR3 has 14 amino acids. V lost 3 bases, J lost 2 bases, and 2 bases stayed unmatched. The DNA for the CDR3 is TGTGCCAGCAGCCACCGGGACAGGGCCTACGAGCAGTACTTC. Translated: CASSHRDRAYEQYF.